Each of the 27 T cell receptor beta chains below was sequenced from the same sample in a study of cytomegalovirus exposure and HLA in healthy donors. PCR was performed using 60 Vbeta and 13 Jbeta primers. Here immunoSEQ multiplex PCR was the method, and the copy in TCRdb shows in-frame clones only, minus some. The sample has 150,000 to 200,000 clones, approximately 72% seen once. The sample consisted of PBMCs. The receptors derive from a female donor in good health and CMV-seronegative.

This clone has only a few counts. This chain uses TRBV18 with TRBJ1-2; TRBD1 might be the D (5 bases). The CDR3 spans 15 residues. V gave up 2 bases and J gave up 3 bases, with 13 bases separating them. Germline CDR1 KGHSH, CDR2 LQKENI. In nucleotides, the CDR3 is TGTGCCAGCTCACCAAATGGTGCGGGGGACTATGGCTACACCTTC. Its protein product is CASSPNGAGDYGYTF.

V usage is TRBV19 and J usage is TRBJ1-2; D unclear. The CDR3 consists of 11 residues. The germline V gene has CDR1 LNHDA and CDR2 SQIVND (reference sequence). Trimming removed 4 bases at V and 8 bases at J, with 8 bases between. The CDR3 sequence is CASSTGSGYTF. CDR3 bases: TGTGCCAGTAGTACCGGTTCGGGCTACACCTTC.

The chain uses TRBV10-1 and TRBJ1-1; 9 bases are shared with TRBD1. Germline V gene data show CDR1 as WNHNN and CDR2 as SYGVQD (reference sequence). After removal of 5 bases from V and 4 bases from J, the junction contained 2 bases not matched to a gene. This CDR3 spans 13 amino acids. The CDR3 region has the DNA TGCGCCAGCAGTCGACAGGGGGGCACTGAAGCTTTCTTT. Translating gives CASSRQGGTEAFF.

The chain combines TRBV7-3 with TRBJ2-2; D unresolved. The CDR3 consists of 15 residues. Trimming pared 3 bases from V and 0 bases from J, leaving 8 bases between. The V gene's germline CDR1 is SGHTA and CDR2 FQGTGA. CDR3 sequence: CASSLMAANTGELFF. The CDR3 region has the DNA TGTGCCAGCAGCTTGATGGCCGCGAACACCGGGGAGCTGTTTTTT.

The rearrangement uses TRBV9 and TRBJ2-5, with D maybe TRBD1 (6 bases). TRBJ2-7 matches the DNA end more closely, so the J call is doubtful. Germline loops: CDR1 SGDLS, CDR2 YYNGEE. The CDR3 is 13 residues long. The CDR3 DNA is TGTGCCAGCAGCGGAGGTCGGGACAACGAGCAGTACTTC. Translation gives CASSGGRDNEQYF.

This clone has just one count. The chain uses TRBV2 and TRBJ2-7, with TRBD2 matching over 11 bases. Germline assignment: CDR1 SNHLY and CDR2 FYNNEI. The junction had 7 bases not matched to a gene; V was cut back by 6 bases and J by 3 bases. The CDR3 extends over 15 amino acids. The DNA of the CDR3 is TGTGCCAGCAGGGTAGCGGGAGGGATTTTCTACGAGCAGTACTTC. Encoded protein: CASRVAGGIFYEQYF.

The gene calls are TRBV6-6 and TRBJ1-2; no reliable D call. Germline loops: CDR1 MNHNY, CDR2 SVGAGI (reference sequence). V lost 5 bases and J lost 2, with 9 bases in between. CDR3 length equals 13 residues. The CDR3 protein is CASSGWENYGYTF. DNA for the CDR3: TGTGCCAGCAGTGGTTGGGAGAACTATGGCTACACCTTC.

This clone was detected only a few times. This rearrangement joins TRBV2 to TRBJ2-6; weak D call: TRBD1 (6 bases). In germline, CDR1 is SNHLY, CDR2 FYNNEI. The CDR3 covers 18 residues. The V end was cut by 4 bases, the J end by 3 bases, with 19 bases between. This chain's CDR3 is CASSGTRTAQVGANVLTF. CDR3 DNA sequence: TGTGCCAGCAGTGGAACCAGGACAGCACAGGTTGGGGCCAACGTCCTGACTTTC.

This rearrangement joins TRBV19 to TRBJ2-1, with 9 bases fitting TRBD2. Germline V lookup: CDR1 LNHDA, CDR2 SQIVND (reference sequence). The CDR3 runs to 15 residues. V lost 0 bases to trimming and J lost 9 bases; unmatched junction nucleotides: 6. The CDR3 loop is CASSIDGASGAEQFF. CDR3 nucleotide sequence: TGTGCCAGTAGTATAGATGGGGCTAGCGGGGCTGAGCAGTTCTTC.

This rearrangement joins TRBV29-1 to TRBJ1-1, with 7 bases that match TRBD1. Per the germline V gene, CDR1 is SQVTM and CDR2 is ANQGSEA. V lost 4 bases and J lost 5; bases outside the gene matches: 4. This CDR3 has 12 residues. The CDR3 DNA follows: TGCAGCGTTGGACAGGGAAAAACTGAAGCTTTCTTT. It specifies CSVGQGKTEAFF. Full variable domain (missing parts from reference TRBV29-1 and TRBJ1-1): SAVISQKPSRDICQRGTSLTIQCQVDSQVTMMFWYRQQPGQSLTLIATANQGSEATYESGFVIDKFPISRPNLTFSTLTVSNMSPEDSSIYLCSVGQGKTEAFFGQGTRLTVV.

This clone was detected only once. The CDR3 here is CASSVNRDSGANVLTF. The DNA of the CDR3 is TGTGCCAGCAGTGTTAACAGGGACTCTGGGGCCAACGTCCTGACTTTC. The V call is TRBV6-1, the J call TRBJ2-6, with D possibly TRBD1 on 6 matching bases. The CDR3 is 16 residues long. Looked up from germline, CDR1 is MNHNS and CDR2 is SASEGT. Trimming removed 4 bases from V and 0 bases from J, with 10 bases in between.

This chain joins TRBV9 and TRBJ1-5, with 9 bases aligning to TRBD1. This CDR3 contains 15 residues. J was trimmed by 4 bases and V by 0 bases; bases with no gene match: 2. CDR1 SGDLS and CDR2 YYNGEE come from the germline V gene. CDR3 DNA: TGTGCCAGCAGCGTAGGGGACAGGGAAAATCAGCCCCAGCATTTT. It encodes CASSVGDRENQPQHF.

The chain couples TRBV7-9 to TRBJ1-2; D is uncertain. V lost 2 bases and J 4 bases, leaving 5 bases between the germline ends. The CDR3 spans 12 residues. Germline V CDR1 and CDR2: SEHNR, FQNEAQ (reference sequence). The CDR3: CASSLNGYGYTF. CDR3 in DNA: TGTGCCAGCAGCTTAAACGGCTATGGCTACACCTTC.

This chain uses TRBV30 with TRBJ1-2; D is unclear. This CDR3 has 11 amino acids. Germline V gene data show CDR1 as GTSNPN and CDR2 as SVGIG (reference sequence). V lost 1 base and J lost 9, with 9 bases in between. Here the CDR3 DNA reads TGTGCCTGGAGTGACGGAGGACGCTACACCTTC. It yields the protein CAWSDGGRYTF.

This chain connects TRBV12-5 to TRBJ1-5; D is unresolved. This CDR3 is built from 13 residues. The V gene's germline CDR1 is LGHNT and CDR2 FRNRAP. Trimming took off 1 base at V and 9 bases at J, with 10 bases between the two ends. This CDR3 is CASGLASSRPQHF. The CDR3, as DNA: TGTGCTAGTGGTTTGGCCTCATCGAGGCCCCAGCATTTT.

The V and J genes are TRBV7-9 and TRBJ1-2; TRBD1 matches at 9 bases. CDR3 length equals 13 residues. Trimming at V came to 2 bases and at J to 7 bases, leaving 2 bases not matched to a gene. Germline V lookup: CDR1 SEHNR, CDR2 FQNEAQ (reference sequence). The CDR3 protein is CASSLTGGFGYTF. CDR3 nucleotides: TGTGCCAGCAGCTTAACAGGGGGCTTTGGCTACACCTTC.

V and J are TRBV5-8 and TRBJ2-4; TRBD1 might be the D (6 bases). Germline V CDR1 and CDR2: SGHTS, YDEGEE. CDR3 length: 14 amino acids. Between the trimmed V and J ends, which lost 0 bases and 13 bases, there was a span of 17 bases. The CDR3 DNA sequence: TGTGCCAGCAGCTTGGTAAGGGCAGGGGCACGCCAGTACTTC. Translated: CASSLVRAGARQYF.

V gene TRBV7-9 combines with J gene TRBJ1-4, with D possibly being TRBD1 (5 bases). V was cut by 4 bases and J by 7 bases, with 10 bases left in between. The CDR3 totals 13 residues. CDR1 SEHNR and CDR2 FQNEAQ come from the germline V gene (reference sequence). CDR3 protein: CASSSLDIEKLFF. The CDR3 region has the DNA TGTGCCAGCAGCTCCCTGGACATTGAAAAACTGTTTTTT.

CDR3 DNA sequence: TGTGCCAGCACCCCAAGGGGAACCCATAATTCACCCCTCCACTTT. This codes for CASTPRGTHNSPLHF. The chain combines TRBV6-1 with TRBJ1-6; TRBD1 might be the D (5 bases). CDR3 length: 15 amino acids. The V end was cut by 7 bases, the J end by 5 bases, with 15 bases between. Germline-derived CDR1 and CDR2 are MNHNS and SASEGT.

This clone was observed a handful of times. This chain connects TRBV19 to TRBJ2-1; D gene ambiguous. The germline V and J ends were trimmed by 3 bases and 3 bases, with 6 bases remaining between them. The germline CDR1 and CDR2 sequences are LNHDA and SQIVND (reference sequence). CDR3 size: 13 residues. The CDR3, as DNA: TGTGCCAGTAGTATGGCCCTCTACAATGAGCAGTTCTTC. It is translated as CASSMALYNEQFF.

The chain couples TRBV27 to TRBJ2-3; perhaps TRBD1 as D (6 bases). Germline V gene sequence: CDR1 MNHEY, CDR2 SMNVEV (reference sequence). This CDR3 comprises 14 residues. V shed 5 bases and J shed 2 bases, with 11 bases lying between them. The CDR3 sequence: CASSGQRFTDTQYF. DNA of the CDR3: TGTGCCAGCAGTGGACAGCGCTTCACAGATACGCAGTATTTT.

This clone was recorded a few times. The chain is built from TRBV27 and TRBJ2-7, with 7 bases aligning to TRBD1. The CDR3 is 14 amino acids. Germline V gives CDR1 MNHEY, CDR2 SMNVEV (reference sequence). J was trimmed by 4 bases and V by 5 bases; bases with no gene match: 8. The CDR3 bases are TGTGCCAGCAGTCCTGGGACAGCCCGATACGAGCAGTACTTC. It encodes CASSPGTARYEQYF.

There are a few counts of this clone. This chain connects TRBV5-1 to TRBJ2-2, with D maybe TRBD1 (5 bases). CDR3 length equals 15 residues. V shed 4 bases and J shed 4 bases, with 14 bases lying between them. Germline assignment: CDR1 SGHRS and CDR2 YFSETQ. In nucleotides, the CDR3 is TGCGCCAGCAGCCAGAATCAGGGTAGCACCGGGGAGCTGTTTTTT. Protein product: CASSQNQGSTGELFF.

This clone was counted a few times. This chain uses TRBV11-2 with TRBJ1-1, with 7 bases that match TRBD1. CDR1 and CDR2 (germline): SGHAT, FQNNGV. Unmatched junction bases numbered 6, after V lost 0 bases and J lost 2 bases. The CDR3 is 16 amino acids. The CDR3 reads CASSLESNRGNTEAFF. The CDR3 DNA is TGTGCCAGCAGCTTAGAATCGAACAGGGGAAACACTGAAGCTTTCTTT. Supplemented by reference TRBV11-2 and TRBJ1-1, the full variable domain reads EAGVAQSPRYKIIEKRQSVAFWCNPISGHATLYWYQQILGQGPKLLIQFQNNGVVDDSQLPKDRFSAERLKGVDSTLKIQPAKLEDSAVYLCASSLESNRGNTEAFFGQGTRLTVV.

V and J are TRBV9 and TRBJ1-4, with 8 bases aligning to TRBD1. The ends lost 7 bases at V and 6 bases at J; junction bases unmatched: 8. The CDR3 runs 14 residues. Germline loops: CDR1 SGDLS, CDR2 YYNGEE. CDR3 region: CASGGQGRDEKLFF. The CDR3 DNA is TGTGCCAGCGGTGGACAGGGAAGAGATGAAAAACTGTTTTTT.

CDR3 nucleotide sequence: TGCAGCGTCCGCCAGGGGGCCTCCTACGAGCAGTACTTC. This encodes CSVRQGASYEQYF. The rearrangement joins TRBV29-1 to TRBJ2-7; 8 bases are a match to TRBD1. Unmatched junction bases numbered 4, after V lost 6 bases and J lost 0 bases. CDR1 SQVTM and CDR2 ANQGSEA come from the germline V gene. The length of the CDR3 is 13 residues.

The rearrangement links TRBV28 to TRBJ2-7; 9 bases agree with TRBD1. In germline, CDR1 is MDHEN, CDR2 SYDVKM. This CDR3 has 16 residues. V dropped 6 bases and J dropped 3; count of bases not matched to a gene: 12. The CDR3 reads CASSPPRGQGFYEQYF. In DNA form, the CDR3 reads TGTGCCAGCAGCCCTCCCAGGGGACAGGGTTTCTACGAGCAGTACTTC.